This T cell receptor (beta chain) came from a study of shared clonotypes between healthy human individuals. Regarding this clone: Other DNA sequences in the sample encode the same CDR3.

CD45RO-negative CD8 cells positively selected for CCR7 made up the naive population, which excluded terminally differentiated effector memory CD45RA+ cells. This CDR3 region has 12 residues. The germline V gene encodes CDR1 SGHAT and CDR2 FQNNGV. Trimming cost V 5 bases and J 3 bases, with 8 bases left between them. Clones were read by immunoSEQ multiplex PCR, and TCRdb kept only the in-frame ones, dropping some. The data contain around 2,100,000 clones, about 95% of them seen just once; the ten biggest clones take up 0.95% to 1.5%. The sequenced material came from naive CD8+ T cells sorted from blood. The chain is built from TRBV11-2 and TRBJ2-7; weak D call: TRBD2 (5 bases). The sequence came from a young man in good health. The DNA of the CDR3 is TGTGCCAGCAGCAGAACTAGCTACGAGCAGTACTTC. Its protein is CASSRTSYEQYF.